The 25 T cell receptor beta chains reported below all come from one sample, sequenced in a study of CD8 T cells in ankylosing spondylitis. General observations from the study: Typical of ankylosing spondylitis blood, it appeared, was a TCR beta motif of several highly homologous variants.

The antigens for these receptors are not known. Each CDR3 protein gets one entry after TCRdb re-called the 5' RACE reads with MiXCR. The profile shows 450,000 or so distinct CDR3 sequences, roughly a quarter of them singletons. Specimen: blood, either unsorted or a sorted T cell fraction (not recorded which). All receptors derive from a male donor with ankylosing spondylitis.

This rearrangement joins TRBV7-9 to TRBJ2-3, with a tentative D call TRBD1 (6 bases). The germline V gene has CDR1 SEHNR and CDR2 FQNEAQ (reference sequence). V gave up 3 bases and J gave up 2 bases, with 9 bases separating them. The CDR3 loop spans 14 amino acids. Here the CDR3 reads CASSFGQTTDTQYF. The CDR3 DNA follows: TGTGCCAGCAGCTTCGGACAGACCACAGATACGCAGTATTTT.

This sequence joins TRBV20-1 and TRBJ2-2; D may be TRBD2 (6 bases). The CDR3 length is 14 residues. Trimming took 6 bases from V and 1 from J, leaving 12 bases between them. The germline V gene has CDR1 DFQATT and CDR2 SNEGSKA (reference sequence). The CDR3 here is CSASGSQNTGELFF. CDR3 in DNA: TGCAGTGCGTCCGGGAGCCAGAACACCGGGGAGCTGTTTTTT.

Here the CDR3 DNA reads TGTGCCAGCAGCCTCGACGGGTCTTATAATTCACCCCTCCACTTT. Translated, it gives CASSLDGSYNSPLHF. The chain combines TRBV7-9 with TRBJ1-6; D is undetermined. This CDR3 contains 15 residues. Germline CDR1 reads SEHNR; CDR2 reads FQNEAQ (reference sequence). Trimming removed 5 bases at V and 4 bases at J, with 12 bases between.

This clonotype was seen a few times. The CDR3 region is CASSVRTSGNEQFF. CDR3 bases: TGTGCCAGCAGTGTTCGGACTAGCGGTAATGAGCAGTTCTTC. The genes are TRBV7-2 and TRBJ2-1; TRBD2 matches 10 bases. The length of the CDR3 is 14 residues. Germline V gene sequence: CDR1 SGHTA, CDR2 FQGNSA. The J segment lost 7 bases and the V segment lost 6 bases, leaving 6 bases of the junction unmatched.

The CDR3 DNA follows: TGTGCCAGCAGTTACTCCCCGGGTCCCGGGGGTCAGCCCCAGCATTTT. As protein: CASSYSPGPGGQPQHF. The V call is TRBV6-5, the J call TRBJ1-5; D possibly corresponds to TRBD1 (5 bases). The CDR3 consists of 16 residues. Trimming took off 0 bases at V and 6 bases at J, with 15 bases between the two ends. The germline V gene encodes CDR1 MNHEY and CDR2 SVGAGI.

At least ten counts were recorded for this clonotype. This chain uses TRBV5-1 with TRBJ2-5; D is undetermined. The germline V and J ends were trimmed by 0 bases and 5 bases, with 11 bases remaining between them. This CDR3 comprises 14 residues. The germline CDR1 and CDR2 sequences are SGHRS and YFSETQ. The chain's CDR3 is CASSLGQERETQYF. The CDR3 DNA reads as TGCGCCAGCAGCTTGGGTCAAGAAAGGGAGACCCAGTACTTC.

The CDR3 region has the DNA TGTGCCAGCAGCCGGTGGACTAGCGGGAGAGGCGGGGAGCTGTTTTTT. Protein sequence: CASSRWTSGRGGELFF. This chain uses TRBV3-1 with TRBJ2-2; TRBD2 matches at 13 bases. The germline CDR1 and CDR2 sequences are LGHDT and YNNKEL (reference sequence). Trimming removed 4 bases from V and 7 bases from J; junction bases left unmatched: 6. The CDR3 covers 16 residues.

CDR3 bases: TGCGCCAGCAGCTTGGGGAGAGAGGACTATGGCTACACCTTC. Translating it yields CASSLGREDYGYTF. This chain uses TRBV5-1 with TRBJ1-2; D gene unclear. The CDR3 consists of 14 residues. The germline gives CDR1 SGHRS, CDR2 YFSETQ. The V gene lost 0 bases and the J gene lost 3 bases, with 9 bases spanning the gap.

The V and J genes are TRBV20-1 and TRBJ2-7; D perhaps matches TRBD2 (6 bases). The CDR3 is 14 amino acids. Germline CDR1 reads DFQATT; CDR2 reads SNEGSKA (reference sequence). Between the trimmed V and J ends, which lost 3 bases and 6 bases, there was a span of 18 bases. CDR3 DNA sequence: TGCAGTGCTAGTCGACTATCAGGAGGGTTCGAGCAGTACTTC. Its protein is CSASRLSGGFEQYF.

This clonotype was counted only a few times. The rearrangement uses TRBV12-3 or TRBV12-4 and TRBJ2-4; no definite D call. The CDR3 spans 14 residues. Trimming pared 3 bases from V and 10 bases from J, leaving 16 bases between. The CDR3 nucleotides read TGTGCCAGCAGTTTGTCAGTCACAGCAGATATTCAGTACTTC. Its translation: CASSLSVTADIQYF.

This clonotype was seen a handful of times. The rearrangement joins TRBV24-1 to TRBJ2-5; D remains unclear. CDR1 KGHDR and CDR2 SFDVKD come from the germline V gene. Trimming removed 5 bases at V and 4 bases at J, with 10 bases between. CDR3 length equals 13 residues. CDR3 protein: CATSGSQGETQYF. As DNA, the CDR3 is TGTGCCACCAGTGGAAGTCAAGGAGAGACCCAGTACTTC.

The chain has TRBV28 and TRBJ2-2, with D possibly matching TRBD2 (6 bases). Trimming left V 10 bases short and J 0 bases short, with 9 bases between. This CDR3 has 13 amino acids. Germline V gives CDR1 MDHEN, CDR2 SYDVKM. DNA for the CDR3: TGTGCCACCTTAGCGGCGAACACCGGGGAGCTGTTTTTT. The encoded protein is CATLAANTGELFF.

CDR3 sequence (DNA): TGCAGCGTTCAAGGACCCGAAGGGGTTCATGGCTACACCTTC. Its translation: CSVQGPEGVHGYTF. The chain uses TRBV29-1 and TRBJ1-2; D perhaps matches TRBD1 (5 bases). This CDR3 is built from 14 residues. Germline CDR1 is SQVTM and CDR2 is ANQGSEA. With 5 bases removed from V and 6 bases from J, the gap between germline ends came to 19 bases.

A few counts support this clonotype. The chain recombines TRBV5-1 with TRBJ2-1, with unresolved D. The CDR3 has 15 residues. Germline V lookup: CDR1 SGHRS, CDR2 YFSETQ. V was trimmed by 0 bases and J by 4 bases, leaving 11 bases between them. The CDR3 DNA is TGCGCCAGCAGCTTGGCGACTGGAAAGTACAATGAGCAGTTCTTC. Its protein is CASSLATGKYNEQFF.

The gene calls are TRBV3-1 and TRBJ1-5; no reliable D call. This CDR3 has 14 residues. Trimming took 0 bases from V and 5 from J, leaving 8 bases between them. Per germline, CDR1 LGHDT and CDR2 YNNKEL (reference sequence). This CDR3 reads CASSQDGGYQPQHF. CDR3 bases: TGTGCCAGCAGCCAAGACGGAGGTTATCAGCCCCAGCATTTT.

This clonotype was counted only a few times. The chain uses TRBV2 and TRBJ2-1; D unresolved. CDR1 is SNHLY, CDR2 FYNNEI, per germline. Trimming left V 4 bases short and J 7 bases short, with 8 bases between. This CDR3 is 12 amino acids long. Here the CDR3 DNA reads TGTGCCAGCAGTGCCGGGTTGAATGAGCAGTTCTTC. This codes for CASSAGLNEQFF.

The V and J genes are TRBV3-1 and TRBJ1-5, with D hard to call. The CDR3 loop spans 14 amino acids. Trimming cost V 4 bases and J 7 bases, with 14 bases left between them. CDR1 is LGHDT, CDR2 YNNKEL, per germline (reference sequence). CDR3 sequence: CASSRGEEEQPQHF. The CDR3, as DNA: TGTGCCAGCAGCCGAGGAGAAGAGGAGCAGCCCCAGCATTTT.

The chain combines TRBV9 with TRBJ1-2; 9 bases line up with TRBD1. Germline-derived CDR1 and CDR2 are SGDLS and YYNGEE. The CDR3 is 15 amino acids. With V trimmed by 4 bases and J by 3 bases, 7 bases remained unmatched. The CDR3 nucleotides are TGTGCCAGCAGCCCCTCGACAGGGGGATACTATGGCTACACCTTC. This codes for CASSPSTGGYYGYTF. Combining the CDR3 with reference TRBV9 and TRBJ1-2 gives the whole variable domain DSGVTQTPKHLITATGQRVTLRCSPRSGDLSVYWYQQSLDQGLQFLIQYYNGEERAKGNILERFSAQQFPDLHSELNLSSLELGDSALYFCASSPSTGGYYGYTFGSGTRLTVV.

This chain links TRBV7-2 with TRBJ2-1; 7 bases align to TRBD2. V lost 7 bases, J lost 6 bases, and 9 bases stayed unmatched. Germline CDR1 SGHTA, CDR2 FQGNSA. The CDR3 extends over 14 amino acids. This CDR3 reads CASTSEGGLNEQFF. CDR3 DNA: TGTGCCAGCACCTCTGAGGGAGGGCTCAATGAGCAGTTCTTC.

There are a few counts of this clonotype. J is TRBJ2-3 and V is TRBV6-1; no definite D call. Germline values: CDR1 MNHNS, CDR2 SASEGT. This CDR3 spans 16 amino acids. V gave up 10 bases and J gave up 5 bases, with 25 bases separating them. The CDR3 DNA reads as TGTGCCACCACGTCCCCAAAAGGATACCGAGGAGATACGCAGTATTTT. Protein sequence: CATTSPKGYRGDTQYF.

This clonotype was seen many times. V gene TRBV5-1 combines with J gene TRBJ2-1, with D tentatively TRBD2 (6 bases). The CDR3 consists of 15 residues. Deletions cut 6 bases from V and 6 bases from J, with 19 bases between. Germline V CDR1 and CDR2: SGHRS, YFSETQ. The CDR3 here is CASNFVSSEPNEQFF. Here the CDR3 DNA reads TGCGCCAGCAACTTCGTGTCTAGCGAACCCAATGAGCAGTTCTTC.

The chain links TRBV24-1 to TRBJ2-1, with 8 bases identical to TRBD1. The V gene's germline CDR1 is KGHDR and CDR2 SFDVKD. This CDR3 is 14 amino acids long. V lost 5 bases and J lost 4; bases outside the gene matches: 3. In DNA, the CDR3 is TGTGCCACCAGTGCTGGGGACAGGTACAATGAGCAGTTCTTC. Protein product: CATSAGDRYNEQFF.

Only a few counts were recorded for this clonotype. The V gene is TRBV11-1, the J gene TRBJ2-1; 7 bases agree with TRBD2. Losses at the gene ends were 6 bases for V and 0 bases for J; bases not matched to a gene: 5. Germline CDR1 reads SGHAT; CDR2 reads FQDESV (reference sequence). There are 15 residues in the CDR3. This chain's CDR3 is CASRPSGSSYNEQFF. In DNA, the CDR3 is TGTGCCAGCAGACCTAGCGGAAGCTCCTACAATGAGCAGTTCTTC.

This clonotype was seen more than once but under ten times. This sequence joins TRBV13 and TRBJ2-1; TRBD2 is a possible D gene (5 bases). Germline V gene lookup returns CDR1 PRHDT and CDR2 FYEKMQ (reference sequence). V shed 3 bases and J shed 5 bases, with 11 bases lying between them. The CDR3 loop spans 14 amino acids. CDR3 bases: TGTGCCAGCAGCTTCGAGGGCGAAAACAATGAGCAGTTCTTC. As protein: CASSFEGENNEQFF.

The CDR3 coding sequence is TGTGCCAGCAGCTATCCGGGGGTGGGAAACACTGAAGCTTTCTTT. Translated, it gives CASSYPGVGNTEAFF. The V gene is TRBV7-9, the J gene TRBJ1-1; the D gene is possibly TRBD1 (5 bases). This CDR3 has 15 residues. Trimming stripped 4 bases from V and 2 bases from J, with 14 bases between. The germline V gene encodes CDR1 SEHNR and CDR2 FQNEAQ (reference sequence).